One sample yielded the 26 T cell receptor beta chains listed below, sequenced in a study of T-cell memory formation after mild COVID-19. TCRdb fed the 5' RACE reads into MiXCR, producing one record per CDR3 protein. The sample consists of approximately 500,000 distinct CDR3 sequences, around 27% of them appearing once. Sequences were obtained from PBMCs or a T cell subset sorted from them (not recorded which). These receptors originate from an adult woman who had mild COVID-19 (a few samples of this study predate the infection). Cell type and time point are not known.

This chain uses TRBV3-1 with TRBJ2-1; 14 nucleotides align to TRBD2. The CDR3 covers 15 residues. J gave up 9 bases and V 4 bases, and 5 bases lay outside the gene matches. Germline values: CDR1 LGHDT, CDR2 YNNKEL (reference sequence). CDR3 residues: CASSPGLAGVSEQFF. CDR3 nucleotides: TGTGCCAGCAGCCCGGGACTAGCGGGAGTAAGTGAGCAGTTCTTC.

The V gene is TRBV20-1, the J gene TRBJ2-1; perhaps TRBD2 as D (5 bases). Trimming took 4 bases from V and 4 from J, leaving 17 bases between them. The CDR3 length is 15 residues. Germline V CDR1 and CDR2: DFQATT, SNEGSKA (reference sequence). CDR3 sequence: CSAIGPRSGYNEQFF. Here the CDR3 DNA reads TGCAGTGCTATCGGGCCCCGCTCGGGGTACAATGAGCAGTTCTTC.

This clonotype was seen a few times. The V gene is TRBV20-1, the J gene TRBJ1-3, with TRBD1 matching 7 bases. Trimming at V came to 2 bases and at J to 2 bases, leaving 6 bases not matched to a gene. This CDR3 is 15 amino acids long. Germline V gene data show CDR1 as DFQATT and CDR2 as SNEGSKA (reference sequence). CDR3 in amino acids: CSARPLTGAGNTIYF. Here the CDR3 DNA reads TGCAGTGCTAGACCACTCACAGGGGCTGGAAACACCATATATTTT.

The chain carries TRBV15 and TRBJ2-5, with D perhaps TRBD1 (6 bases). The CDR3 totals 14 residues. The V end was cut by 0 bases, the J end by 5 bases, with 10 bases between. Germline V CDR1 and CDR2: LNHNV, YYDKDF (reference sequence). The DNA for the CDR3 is TGTGCCACCAGCAGAGACAGGGGTTCGGAGACCCAGTACTTC. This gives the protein CATSRDRGSETQYF.

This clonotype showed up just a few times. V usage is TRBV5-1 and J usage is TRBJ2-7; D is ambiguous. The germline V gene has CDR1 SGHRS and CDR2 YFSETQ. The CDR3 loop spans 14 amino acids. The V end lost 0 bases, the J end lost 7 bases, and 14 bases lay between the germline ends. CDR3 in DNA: TGCGCCAGCAGCTTGGACAGCGCTCTAACGGAGCAGTACTTC. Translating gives CASSLDSALTEQYF.

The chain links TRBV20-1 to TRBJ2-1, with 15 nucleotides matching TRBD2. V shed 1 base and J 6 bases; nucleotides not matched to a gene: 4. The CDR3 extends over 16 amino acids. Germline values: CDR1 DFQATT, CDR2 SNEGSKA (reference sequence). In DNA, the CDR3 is TGCAGTGCTAGAGTAACGGGACTAGCGGGAGGCAATGAGCAGTTCTTC. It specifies CSARVTGLAGGNEQFF.

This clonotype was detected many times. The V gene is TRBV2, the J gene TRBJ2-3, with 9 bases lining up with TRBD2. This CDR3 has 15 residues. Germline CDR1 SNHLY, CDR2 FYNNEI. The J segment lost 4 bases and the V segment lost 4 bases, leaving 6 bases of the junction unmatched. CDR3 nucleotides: TGTGCCAGCAGTGGGGTTAGCGGGAGCGCAGATACGCAGTATTTT. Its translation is CASSGVSGSADTQYF.

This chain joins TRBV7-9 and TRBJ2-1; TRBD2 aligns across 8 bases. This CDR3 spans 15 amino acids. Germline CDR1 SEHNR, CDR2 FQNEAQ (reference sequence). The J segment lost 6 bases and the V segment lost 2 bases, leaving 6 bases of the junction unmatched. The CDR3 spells CASSLQAGVRNEQFF. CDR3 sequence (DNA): TGTGCCAGCAGCTTACAAGCGGGAGTACGCAATGAGCAGTTCTTC. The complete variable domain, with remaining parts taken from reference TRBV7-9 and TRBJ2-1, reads DTGVSQNPRHKITKRGQNVTFRCDPISEHNRLYWYRQTLGQGPEFLTYFQNEAQLEKSRLLSDRFSAERPKGSFSTLEIQRTEQGDSAMYLCASSLQAGVRNEQFFGPGTRLTVL.

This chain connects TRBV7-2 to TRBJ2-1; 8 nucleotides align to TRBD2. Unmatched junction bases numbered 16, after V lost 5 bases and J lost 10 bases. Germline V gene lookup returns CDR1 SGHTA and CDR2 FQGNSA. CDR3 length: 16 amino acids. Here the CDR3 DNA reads TGTGCCAGCAGCCCGGCGGCTAGCGGGCACACTGGGGAGCAGTTCTTC. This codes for CASSPAASGHTGEQFF.

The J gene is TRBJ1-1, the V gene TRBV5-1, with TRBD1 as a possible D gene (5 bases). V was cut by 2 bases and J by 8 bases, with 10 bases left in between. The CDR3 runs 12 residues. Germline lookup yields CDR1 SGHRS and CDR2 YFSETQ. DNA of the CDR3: TGCGCCAGCAGCTTACCGGGACGGGAAGCTTTCTTT. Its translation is CASSLPGREAFF. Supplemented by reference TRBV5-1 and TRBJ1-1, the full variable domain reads KAGVTQTPRYLIKTRGQQVTLSCSPISGHRSVSWYQQTPGQGLQFLFEYFSETQRNKGNFPGRFSGRQFSNSRSEMNVSTLELGDSALYLCASSLPGREAFFGQGTRLTVV.

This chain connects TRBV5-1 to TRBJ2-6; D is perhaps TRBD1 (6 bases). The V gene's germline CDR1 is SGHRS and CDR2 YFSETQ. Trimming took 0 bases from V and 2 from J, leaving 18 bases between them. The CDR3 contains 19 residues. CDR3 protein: CASSLVAGVTAAGANVLTF. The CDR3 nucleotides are TGCGCCAGCAGCTTGGTGGCAGGGGTTACAGCGGCTGGGGCCAACGTCCTGACTTTC. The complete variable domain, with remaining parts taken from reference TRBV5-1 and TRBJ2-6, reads KAGVTQTPRYLIKTRGQQVTLSCSPISGHRSVSWYQQTPGQGLQFLFEYFSETQRNKGNFPGRFSGRQFSNSRSEMNVSTLELGDSALYLCASSLVAGVTAAGANVLTFGAGSRLTVL.

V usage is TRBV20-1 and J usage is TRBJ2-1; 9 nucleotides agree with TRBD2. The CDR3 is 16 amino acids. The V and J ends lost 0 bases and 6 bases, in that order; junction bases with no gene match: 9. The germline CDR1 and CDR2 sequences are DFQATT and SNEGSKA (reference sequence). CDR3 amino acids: CSARDPKREAFNEQFF. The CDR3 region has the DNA TGCAGTGCTAGAGATCCAAAGCGGGAGGCCTTCAATGAGCAGTTCTTC.

The CDR3 spells CASSQDQGRFYNEQFF. The DNA for the CDR3 is TGCGCCAGCAGCCAAGATCAGGGGCGCTTCTACAATGAGCAGTTCTTC. The V call is TRBV4-3, the J call TRBJ2-1; tentative D call: TRBD1 (6 bases). V shed 0 bases and J shed 3 bases, with 12 bases lying between them. This CDR3 comprises 16 residues. The germline V gene has CDR1 LGHNA and CDR2 YSLEER.

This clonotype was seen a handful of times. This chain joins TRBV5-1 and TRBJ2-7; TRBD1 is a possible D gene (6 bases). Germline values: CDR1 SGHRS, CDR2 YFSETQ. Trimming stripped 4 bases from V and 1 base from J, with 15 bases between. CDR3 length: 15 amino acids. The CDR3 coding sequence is TGCGCCAGCAGCCCCCAAACAGGGCCATCCTACGAGCAGTACTTC. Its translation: CASSPQTGPSYEQYF.

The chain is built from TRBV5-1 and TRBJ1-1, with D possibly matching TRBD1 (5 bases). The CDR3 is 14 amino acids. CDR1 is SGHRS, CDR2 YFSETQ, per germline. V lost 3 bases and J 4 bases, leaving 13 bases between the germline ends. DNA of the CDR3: TGCGCCAGCAGCTCCAGGGAGGATGGCACTGAAGCTTTCTTT. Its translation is CASSSREDGTEAFF.

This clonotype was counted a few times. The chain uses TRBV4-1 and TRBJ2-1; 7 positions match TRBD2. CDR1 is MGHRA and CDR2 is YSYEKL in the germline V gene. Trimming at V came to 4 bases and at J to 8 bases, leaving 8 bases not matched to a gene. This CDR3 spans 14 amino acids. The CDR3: CASSRRRGLDEQFF. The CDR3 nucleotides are TGCGCCAGCAGCCGGAGGCGGGGGTTGGATGAGCAGTTCTTC.

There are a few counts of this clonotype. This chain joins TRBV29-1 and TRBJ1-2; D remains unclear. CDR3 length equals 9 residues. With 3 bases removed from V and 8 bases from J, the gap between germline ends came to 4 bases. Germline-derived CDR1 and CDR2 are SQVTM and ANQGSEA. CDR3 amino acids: CSVDWGYTF. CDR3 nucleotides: TGCAGCGTTGACTGGGGCTACACCTTC.

CDR3: CASSLILRGGLYNEQFF. Written as DNA, the CDR3 is TGTGCCAGCAGCTTAATTCTGCGGGGGGGCCTCTACAATGAGCAGTTCTTC. The chain recombines TRBV7-6 with TRBJ2-1; 9 bases are shared with TRBD2. CDR1 SGHVS and CDR2 FNYEAQ come from the germline V gene. The trim removed 2 bases at V and 3 bases at J, leaving 8 bases unmatched. This CDR3 region has 17 residues.

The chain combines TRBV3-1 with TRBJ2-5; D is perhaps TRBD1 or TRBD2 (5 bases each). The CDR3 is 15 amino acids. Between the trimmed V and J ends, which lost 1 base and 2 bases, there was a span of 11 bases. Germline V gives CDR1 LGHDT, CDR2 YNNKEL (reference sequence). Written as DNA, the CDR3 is TGTGCCAGCAGCCAAGCCGGGACGAAACAAGAGACCCAGTACTTC. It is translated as CASSQAGTKQETQYF.

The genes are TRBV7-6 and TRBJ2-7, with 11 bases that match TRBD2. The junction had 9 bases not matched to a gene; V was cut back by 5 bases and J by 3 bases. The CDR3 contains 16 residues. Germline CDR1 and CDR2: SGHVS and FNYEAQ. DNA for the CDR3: TGTGCCAGCAGCCCATCGACTAGCGGGGCGAACTACGAGCAGTACTTC. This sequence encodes CASSPSTSGANYEQYF. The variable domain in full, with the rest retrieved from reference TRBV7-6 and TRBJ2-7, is GAGVSQSPRYKVTKRGQDVALRCDPISGHVSLYWYRQALGQGPEFLTYFNYEAQQDKSGLPNDRFSAERPEGSISTLTIQRTEQRDSAMYRCASSPSTSGANYEQYFGPGTRLTVT.

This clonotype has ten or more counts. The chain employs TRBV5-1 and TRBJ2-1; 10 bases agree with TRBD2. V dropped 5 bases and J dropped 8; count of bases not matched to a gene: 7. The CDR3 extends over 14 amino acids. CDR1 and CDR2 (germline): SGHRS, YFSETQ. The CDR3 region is CASRSDSGGYEQFF. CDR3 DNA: TGCGCCAGCAGATCAGATAGCGGGGGGTATGAGCAGTTCTTC. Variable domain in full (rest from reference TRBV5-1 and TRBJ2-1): KAGVTQTPRYLIKTRGQQVTLSCSPISGHRSVSWYQQTPGQGLQFLFEYFSETQRNKGNFPGRFSGRQFSNSRSEMNVSTLELGDSALYLCASRSDSGGYEQFFGPGTRLTVL.

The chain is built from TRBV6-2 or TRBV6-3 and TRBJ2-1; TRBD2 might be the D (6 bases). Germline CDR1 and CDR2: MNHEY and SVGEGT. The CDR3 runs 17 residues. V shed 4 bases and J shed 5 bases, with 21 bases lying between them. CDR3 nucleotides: TGTGCCAGCAGTTCTTCCCGCGGGACGCAACTTAACAATGAGCAGTTCTTC. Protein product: CASSSSRGTQLNNEQFF.

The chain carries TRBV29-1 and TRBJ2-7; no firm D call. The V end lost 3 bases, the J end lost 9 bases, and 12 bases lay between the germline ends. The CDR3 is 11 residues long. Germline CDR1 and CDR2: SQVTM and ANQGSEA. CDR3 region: CSVDDVAGQYF. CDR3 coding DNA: TGCAGCGTTGATGATGTGGCAGGGCAGTACTTC.

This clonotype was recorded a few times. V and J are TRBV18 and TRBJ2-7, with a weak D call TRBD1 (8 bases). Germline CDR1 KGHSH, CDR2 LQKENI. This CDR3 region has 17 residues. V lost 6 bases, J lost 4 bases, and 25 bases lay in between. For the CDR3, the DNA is TGTGCCAGCTCCAGTGCGGGGGACAGGCGCCTATCTTACGAGCAGTACTTC. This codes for CASSSAGDRRLSYEQYF.

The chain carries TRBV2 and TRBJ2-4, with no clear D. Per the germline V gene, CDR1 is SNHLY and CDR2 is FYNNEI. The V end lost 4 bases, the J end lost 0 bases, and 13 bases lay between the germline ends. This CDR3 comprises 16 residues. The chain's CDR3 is CASSGLLAVAKNIQYF. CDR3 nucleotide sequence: TGTGCCAGCAGTGGGCTCCTGGCCGTAGCCAAAAACATTCAGTACTTC.

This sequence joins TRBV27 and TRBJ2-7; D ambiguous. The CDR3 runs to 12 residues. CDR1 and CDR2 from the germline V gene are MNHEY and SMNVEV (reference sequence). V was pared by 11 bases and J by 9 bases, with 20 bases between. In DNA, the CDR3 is TGTGCCGCCGGTGGCACTCAGCGCGGGCAGTACTTC. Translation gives CAAGGTQRGQYF.